This T cell receptor beta chain is drawn from a study of cytomegalovirus exposure and HLA in healthy donors. Whole-study results and caveats: The majority of TCR sequences were rare, yet some public TCRs appeared in many donors.

Germline CDR1 reads ENHRY; CDR2 reads SYGVKD. The CDR3 contains 16 residues. Losses at the gene ends were 3 bases for V and 7 bases for J; bases not matched to a gene: 11. PCR used 60 Vbeta primers and 13 Jbeta primers. TCRdb's copy holds only in-frame clones and misses some; the assay was immunoSEQ multiplex PCR. The table shows about 190,000 clones, with around 79% occurring only once. Regarding this clone: Its antigen is not identified.

This TCR was sampled from a woman aged 18-30 years in good health and CMV-seronegative. This rearrangement joins TRBV10-3 to TRBJ2-1, with 8 positions matching TRBD2. The specimen sequenced was PBMCs. CDR3 DNA: TGTGCCATCAGTGAATTTTCTAGCGGGTCTGATAATGAGCAGTTCTTC. Protein sequence: CAISEFSSGSDNEQFF.